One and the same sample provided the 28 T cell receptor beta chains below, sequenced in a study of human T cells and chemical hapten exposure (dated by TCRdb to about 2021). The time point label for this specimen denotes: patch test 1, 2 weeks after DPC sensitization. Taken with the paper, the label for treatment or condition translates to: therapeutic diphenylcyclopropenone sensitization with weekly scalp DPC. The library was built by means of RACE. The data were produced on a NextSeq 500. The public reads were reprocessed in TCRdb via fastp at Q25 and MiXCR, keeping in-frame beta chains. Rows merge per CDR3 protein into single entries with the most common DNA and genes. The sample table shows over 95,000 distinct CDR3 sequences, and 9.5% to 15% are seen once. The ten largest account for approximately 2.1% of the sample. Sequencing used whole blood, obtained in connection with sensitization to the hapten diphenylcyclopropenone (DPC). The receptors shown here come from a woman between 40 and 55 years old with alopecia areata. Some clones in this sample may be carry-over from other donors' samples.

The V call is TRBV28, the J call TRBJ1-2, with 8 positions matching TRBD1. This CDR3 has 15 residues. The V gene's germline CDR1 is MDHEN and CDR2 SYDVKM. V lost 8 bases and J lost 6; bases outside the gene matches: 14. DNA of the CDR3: TGTGCCAGCTCGCGACTACGGACAGGGCTGGATGGCTACACCTTC. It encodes CASSRLRTGLDGYTF.

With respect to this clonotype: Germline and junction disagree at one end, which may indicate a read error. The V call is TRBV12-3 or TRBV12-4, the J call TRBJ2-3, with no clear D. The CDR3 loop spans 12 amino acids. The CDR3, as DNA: TGTGCCAGCAGTTTATGGGAAAACAAGATTAATTTT. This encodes CASSLWENKINF.

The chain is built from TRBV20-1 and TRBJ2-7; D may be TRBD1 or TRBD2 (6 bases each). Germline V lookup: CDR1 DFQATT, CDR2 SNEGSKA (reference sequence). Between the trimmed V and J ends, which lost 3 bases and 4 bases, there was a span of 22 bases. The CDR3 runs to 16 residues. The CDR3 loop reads CSARSPLSGAGYEQYF. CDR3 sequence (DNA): TGCAGTGCTAGGTCCCCGTTGTCGGGGGCGGGTTACGAGCAGTACTTC.

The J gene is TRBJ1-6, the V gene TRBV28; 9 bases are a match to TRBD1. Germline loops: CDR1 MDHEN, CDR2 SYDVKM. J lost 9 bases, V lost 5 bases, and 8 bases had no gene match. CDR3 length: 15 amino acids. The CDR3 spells CASSPPDRGTSPLHF. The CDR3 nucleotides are TGTGCCAGCAGTCCCCCTGACAGGGGGACTTCACCCCTCCACTTT. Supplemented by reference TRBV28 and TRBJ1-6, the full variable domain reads DVKVTQSSRYLVKRTGEKVFLECVQDMDHENMFWYRQDPGLGLRLIYFSYDVKMKEKGDIPEGYSVSREKKERFSLILESASTNQTSMYLCASSPPDRGTSPLHFGNGTRLTVT.

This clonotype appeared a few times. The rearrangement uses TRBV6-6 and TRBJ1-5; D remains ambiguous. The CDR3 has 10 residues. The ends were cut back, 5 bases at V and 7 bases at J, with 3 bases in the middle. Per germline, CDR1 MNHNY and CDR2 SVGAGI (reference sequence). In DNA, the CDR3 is TGTGCCAGCAGTAGACAGCCCCAGCATTTT. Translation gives CASSRQPQHF.

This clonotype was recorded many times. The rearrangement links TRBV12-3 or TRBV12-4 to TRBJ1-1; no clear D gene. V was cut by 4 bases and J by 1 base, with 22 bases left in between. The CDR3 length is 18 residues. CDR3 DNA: TGTGCCAGCAGTTACGCTCTGCAAAGTATTCTTCCGAACACTGAAGCTTTCTTT. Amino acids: CASSYALQSILPNTEAFF.

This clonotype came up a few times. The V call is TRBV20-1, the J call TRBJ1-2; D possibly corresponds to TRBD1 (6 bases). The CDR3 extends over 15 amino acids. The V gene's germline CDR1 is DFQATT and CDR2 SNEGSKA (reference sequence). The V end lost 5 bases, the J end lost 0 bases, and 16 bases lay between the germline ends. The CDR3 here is CSASPGQTANYGYTF. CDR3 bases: TGCAGTGCTTCACCAGGACAGACGGCTAACTATGGCTACACCTTC.

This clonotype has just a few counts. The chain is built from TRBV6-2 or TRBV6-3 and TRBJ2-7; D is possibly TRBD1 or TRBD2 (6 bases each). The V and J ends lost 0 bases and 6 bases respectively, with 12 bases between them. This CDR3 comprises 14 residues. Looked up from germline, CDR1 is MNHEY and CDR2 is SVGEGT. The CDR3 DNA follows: TGTGCCAGCAGTTACTCGTTGGAGGGGGGCGAGCAGTACTTC. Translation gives CASSYSLEGGEQYF.

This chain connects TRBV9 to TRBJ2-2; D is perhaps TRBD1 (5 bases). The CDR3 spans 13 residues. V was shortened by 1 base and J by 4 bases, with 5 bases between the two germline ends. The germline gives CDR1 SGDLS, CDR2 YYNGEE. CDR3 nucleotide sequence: TGTGCCAGCAGCGTACAGGGCACCGGGGAGCTGTTTTTT. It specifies CASSVQGTGELFF.

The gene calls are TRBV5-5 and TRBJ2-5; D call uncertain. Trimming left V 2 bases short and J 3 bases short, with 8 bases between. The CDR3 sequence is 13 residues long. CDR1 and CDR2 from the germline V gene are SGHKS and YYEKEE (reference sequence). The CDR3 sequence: CASSLFSEETQYF. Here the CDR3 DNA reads TGTGCCAGCAGCTTATTCTCCGAAGAGACCCAGTACTTC.

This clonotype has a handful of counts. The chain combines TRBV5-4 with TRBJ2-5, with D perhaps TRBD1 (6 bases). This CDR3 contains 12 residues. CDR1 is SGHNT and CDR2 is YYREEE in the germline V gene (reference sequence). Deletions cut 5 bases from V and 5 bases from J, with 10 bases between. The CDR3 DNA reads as TGTGCCAGCAGTTCGGACAGCGAGACCCAGTACTTC. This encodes CASSSDSETQYF.

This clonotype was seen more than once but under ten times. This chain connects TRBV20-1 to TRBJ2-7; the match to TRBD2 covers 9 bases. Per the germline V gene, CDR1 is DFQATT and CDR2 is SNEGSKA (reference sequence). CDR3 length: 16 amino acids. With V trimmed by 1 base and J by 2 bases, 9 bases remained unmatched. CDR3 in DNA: TGCAGTGCTAGAGTGGTAGGGGCGGGAGGGCCCTACGAGCAGTACTTC. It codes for CSARVVGAGGPYEQYF.

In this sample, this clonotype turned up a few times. In nucleotides, the CDR3 is TGTGCCAGCAGAGCCGGGGGCAACTATGGCTACACCTTC. Residues: CASRAGGNYGYTF. V and J are TRBV6-2 or TRBV6-3 and TRBJ1-2, with a possible D match to TRBD1 (6 bases). Between the trimmed V and J ends, which lost 6 bases and 2 bases, there was a span of 10 bases. Per the germline V gene, CDR1 is MNHEY and CDR2 is SVGEGT. The CDR3 has 13 residues.

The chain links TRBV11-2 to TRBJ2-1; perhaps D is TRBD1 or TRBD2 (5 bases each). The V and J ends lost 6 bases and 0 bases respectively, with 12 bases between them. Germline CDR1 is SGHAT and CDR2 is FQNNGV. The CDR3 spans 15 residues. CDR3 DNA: TGTGCCAGCAGAAGGCCGGGGCGCTCCTACAATGAGCAGTTCTTC. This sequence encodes CASRRPGRSYNEQFF.

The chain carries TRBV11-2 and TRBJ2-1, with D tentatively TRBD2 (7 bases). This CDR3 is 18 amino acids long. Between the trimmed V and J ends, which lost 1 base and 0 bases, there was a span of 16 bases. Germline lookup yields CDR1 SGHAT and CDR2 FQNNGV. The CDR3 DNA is TGTGCCAGCAGCTTAGTTGGCGGACGGGGGGCCTCCTACAATGAGCAGTTCTTC. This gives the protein CASSLVGGRGASYNEQFF.

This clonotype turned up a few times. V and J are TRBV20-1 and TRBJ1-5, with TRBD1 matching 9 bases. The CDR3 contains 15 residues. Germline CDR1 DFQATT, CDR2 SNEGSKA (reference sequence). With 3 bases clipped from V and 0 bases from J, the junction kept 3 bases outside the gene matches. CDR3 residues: CSARRTGDSNQPQHF. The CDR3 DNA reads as TGCAGTGCTAGGAGGACAGGGGATAGCAATCAGCCCCAGCATTTT.

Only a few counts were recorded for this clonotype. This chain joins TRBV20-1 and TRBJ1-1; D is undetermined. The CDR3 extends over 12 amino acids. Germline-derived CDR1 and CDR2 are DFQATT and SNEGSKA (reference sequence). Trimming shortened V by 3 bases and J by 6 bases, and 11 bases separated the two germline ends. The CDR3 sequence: CSASRGIPEAFF. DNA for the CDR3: TGCAGTGCTAGCAGAGGGATCCCTGAAGCTTTCTTT.

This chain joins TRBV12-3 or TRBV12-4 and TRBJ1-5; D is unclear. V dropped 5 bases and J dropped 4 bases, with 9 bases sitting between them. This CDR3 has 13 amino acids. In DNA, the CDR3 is TGTGCCAGCAGTCCGCTTTCAAATCAGCCCCAGCATTTT. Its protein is CASSPLSNQPQHF.

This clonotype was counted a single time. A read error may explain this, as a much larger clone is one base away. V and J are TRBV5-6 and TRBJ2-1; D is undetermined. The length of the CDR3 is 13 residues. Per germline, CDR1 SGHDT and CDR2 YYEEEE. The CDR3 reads CVSSLLVYNEQFF. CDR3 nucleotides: TGTGTCAGCAGCTTGTTAGTCTACAATGAGCAGTTCTTC.

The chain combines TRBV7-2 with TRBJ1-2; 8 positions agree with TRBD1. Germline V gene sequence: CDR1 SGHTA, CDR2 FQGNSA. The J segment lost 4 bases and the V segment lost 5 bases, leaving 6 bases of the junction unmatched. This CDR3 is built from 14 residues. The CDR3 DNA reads TGTGCCAGCAGCCCAGGGACAGGTGCCTATGGCTACACCTTC. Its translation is CASSPGTGAYGYTF.

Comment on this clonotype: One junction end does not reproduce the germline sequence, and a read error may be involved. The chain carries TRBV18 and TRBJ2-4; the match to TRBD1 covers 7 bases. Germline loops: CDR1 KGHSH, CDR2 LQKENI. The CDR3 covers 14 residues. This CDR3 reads CASSQQGPKNILYF. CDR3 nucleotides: TGTGCCAGCTCACAACAGGGGCCTAAAAACATTCTGTACTTC.

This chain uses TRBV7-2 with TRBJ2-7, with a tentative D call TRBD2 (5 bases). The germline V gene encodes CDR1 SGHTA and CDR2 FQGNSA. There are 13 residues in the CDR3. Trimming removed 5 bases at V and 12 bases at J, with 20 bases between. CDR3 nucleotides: TGTGCCAGCAGCGCACAAAGCCGGGAATCGCTGTACTTC. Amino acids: CASSAQSRESLYF.

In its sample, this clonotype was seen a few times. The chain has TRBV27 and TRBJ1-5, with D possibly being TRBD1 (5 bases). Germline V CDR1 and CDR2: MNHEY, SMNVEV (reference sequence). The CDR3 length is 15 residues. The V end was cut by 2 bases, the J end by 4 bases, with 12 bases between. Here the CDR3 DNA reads TGTGCCAGCAGTTTACAGGGAAAGAGGAATCAGCCCCAGCATTTT. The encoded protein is CASSLQGKRNQPQHF.

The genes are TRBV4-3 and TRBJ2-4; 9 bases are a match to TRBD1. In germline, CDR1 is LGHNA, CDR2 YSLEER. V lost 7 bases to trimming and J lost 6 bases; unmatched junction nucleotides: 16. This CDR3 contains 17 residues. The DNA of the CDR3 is TGCGCCAGCACCCTATCTCCACCGGGACAGGGCGGAAACATTCAGTACTTC. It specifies CASTLSPPGQGGNIQYF.

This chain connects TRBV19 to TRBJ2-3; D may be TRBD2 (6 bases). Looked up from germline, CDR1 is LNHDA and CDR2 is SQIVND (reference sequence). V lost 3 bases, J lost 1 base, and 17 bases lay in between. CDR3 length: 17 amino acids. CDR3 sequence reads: CASSMNGYWEGTDTQYF. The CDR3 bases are TGTGCCAGTAGTATGAATGGGTATTGGGAGGGCACAGATACGCAGTATTTT.

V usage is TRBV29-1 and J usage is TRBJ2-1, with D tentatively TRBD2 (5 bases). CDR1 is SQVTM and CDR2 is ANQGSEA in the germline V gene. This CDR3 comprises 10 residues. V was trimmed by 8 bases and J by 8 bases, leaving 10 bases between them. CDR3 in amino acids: CSIKGDEQFF. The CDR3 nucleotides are TGCAGCATAAAGGGAGATGAGCAGTTCTTC.

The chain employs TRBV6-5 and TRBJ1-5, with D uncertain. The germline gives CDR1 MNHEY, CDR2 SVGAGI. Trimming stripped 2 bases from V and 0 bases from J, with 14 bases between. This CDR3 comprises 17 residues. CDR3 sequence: CASSYEWPGYSNQPQHF. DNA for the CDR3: TGTGCCAGCAGTTACGAATGGCCAGGCTATAGCAATCAGCCCCAGCATTTT.

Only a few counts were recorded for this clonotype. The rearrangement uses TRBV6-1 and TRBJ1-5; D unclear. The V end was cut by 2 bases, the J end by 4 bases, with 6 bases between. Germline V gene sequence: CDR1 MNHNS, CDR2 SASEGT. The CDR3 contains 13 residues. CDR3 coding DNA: TGTGCCAGCAGTGAACCGGGAAATCAGCCCCAGCATTTT. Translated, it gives CASSEPGNQPQHF.